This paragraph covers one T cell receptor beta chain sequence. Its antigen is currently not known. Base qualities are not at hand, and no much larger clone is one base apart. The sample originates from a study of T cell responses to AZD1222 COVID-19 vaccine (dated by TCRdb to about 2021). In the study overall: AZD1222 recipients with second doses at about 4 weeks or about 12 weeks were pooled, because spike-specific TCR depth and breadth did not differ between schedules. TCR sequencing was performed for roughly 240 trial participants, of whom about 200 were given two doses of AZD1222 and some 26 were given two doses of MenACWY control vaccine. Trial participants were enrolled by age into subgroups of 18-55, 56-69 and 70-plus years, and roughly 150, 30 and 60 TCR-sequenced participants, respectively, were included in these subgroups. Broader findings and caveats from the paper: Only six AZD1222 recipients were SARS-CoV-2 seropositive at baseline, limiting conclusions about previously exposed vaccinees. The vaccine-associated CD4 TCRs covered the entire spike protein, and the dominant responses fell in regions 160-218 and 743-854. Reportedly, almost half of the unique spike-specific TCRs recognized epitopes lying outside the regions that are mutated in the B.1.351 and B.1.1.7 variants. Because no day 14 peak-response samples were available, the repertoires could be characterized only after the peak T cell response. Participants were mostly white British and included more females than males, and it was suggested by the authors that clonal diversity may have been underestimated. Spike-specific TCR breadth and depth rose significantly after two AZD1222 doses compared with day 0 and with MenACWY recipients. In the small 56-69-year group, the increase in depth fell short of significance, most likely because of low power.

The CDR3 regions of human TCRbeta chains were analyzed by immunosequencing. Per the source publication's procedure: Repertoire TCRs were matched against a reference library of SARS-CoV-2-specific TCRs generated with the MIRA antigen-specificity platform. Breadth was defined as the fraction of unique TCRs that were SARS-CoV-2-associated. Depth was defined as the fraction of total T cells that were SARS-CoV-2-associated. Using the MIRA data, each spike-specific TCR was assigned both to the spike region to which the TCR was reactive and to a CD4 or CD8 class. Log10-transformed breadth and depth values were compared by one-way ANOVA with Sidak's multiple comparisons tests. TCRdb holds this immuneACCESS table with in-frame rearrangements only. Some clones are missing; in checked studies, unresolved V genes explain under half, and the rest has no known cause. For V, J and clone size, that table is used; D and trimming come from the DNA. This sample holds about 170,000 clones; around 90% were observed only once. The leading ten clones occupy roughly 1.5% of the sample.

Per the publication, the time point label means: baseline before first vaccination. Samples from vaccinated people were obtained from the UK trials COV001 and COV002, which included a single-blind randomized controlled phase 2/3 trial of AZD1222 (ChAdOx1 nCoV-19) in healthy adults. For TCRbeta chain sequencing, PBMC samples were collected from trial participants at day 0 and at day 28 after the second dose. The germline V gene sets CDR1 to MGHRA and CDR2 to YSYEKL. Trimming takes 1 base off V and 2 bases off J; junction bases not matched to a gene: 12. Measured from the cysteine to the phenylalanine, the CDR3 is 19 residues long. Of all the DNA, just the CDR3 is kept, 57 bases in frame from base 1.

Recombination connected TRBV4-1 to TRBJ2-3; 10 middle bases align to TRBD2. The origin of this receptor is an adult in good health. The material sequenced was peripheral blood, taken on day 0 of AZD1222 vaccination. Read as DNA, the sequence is TGCGCCAGCAGCCAAGTTCCGGCTAGCGGGGGCCGACTCACAGATACGCAGTATTTT. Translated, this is CASSQVPASGGRLTDTQYF.